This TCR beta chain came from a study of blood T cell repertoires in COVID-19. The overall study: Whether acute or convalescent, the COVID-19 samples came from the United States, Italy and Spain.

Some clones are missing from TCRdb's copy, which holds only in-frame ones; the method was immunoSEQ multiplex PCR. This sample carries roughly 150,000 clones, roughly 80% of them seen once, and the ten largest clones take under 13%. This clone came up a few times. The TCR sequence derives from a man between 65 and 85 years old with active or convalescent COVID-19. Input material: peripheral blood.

The CDR3 sequence: CASSMGGRGEDTEAFF. DNA for the CDR3: TGCGCCAGCAGCATGGGTGGCAGGGGTGAGGACACTGAAGCTTTCTTT. The genes are TRBV5-1 and TRBJ1-1, with D tentatively TRBD1 (6 bases). CDR1 is SGHRS and CDR2 is YFSETQ in the germline V gene. Trimming left V 4 bases short and J 3 bases short, with 19 bases between. The CDR3 length is 16 residues.